In this sample, the clone carrying this TCR beta chain turned up many times. The target antigen is unknown. The read terminates 3 residues before the CDR3 end, so the remaining end is supplied by the germline J gene. The sample carries other DNA sequences with the same CDR3. The data belong to a study of T cell clonality in common variable immunodeficiency. The CDR3 contains 15 residues. V lost 0 bases and J lost 8; bases outside the gene matches: 5. Per germline, CDR1 SGHRS and CDR2 YFSETQ. Regarding the study as a whole: CVID subjects had higher TCRbeta clonality than healthy controls, most marked in about a third.

Equal genomic DNA amounts from CVID and control samples were sequenced. Produced via immunoSEQ multiplex PCR; TCRdb's table is partial and in-frame only. Singletons are absent from the sample, which has 45,000 to 55,000 clones. Sequenced: peripheral blood mononuclear cells. J is TRBJ2-1 and V is TRBV5-1; 10 bases match TRBD1. This TCR was recovered from a person between 18 and 69 years old in good health. The sequenced CDR3 bases are TGCGCCAGCAGCTTGGGACAGGGGGCCGTCGATGAG. It translates to CASSLGQGAVDE. The whole CDR3 reads CASSLGQGAVDEQFF.